This T cell receptor beta chain was identified during a study of control samples from healthy donors and cancer patients. Clones were sequenced by immunoSEQ multiplex PCR, and TCRdb holds only the in-frame ones, with some missing. Of about 100,000 clones in the sample, over 80% were seen once. The TCR comes from a young man in good health. Sample: blood.

This CDR3 reads CASSQDLDTEAFF. The CDR3 nucleotides read TGTGCCAGCAGCCAAGATTTAGACACTGAAGCTTTCTTT. The rearrangement joins TRBV14 to TRBJ1-1; no clear D. This CDR3 is built from 13 residues. From germline, CDR1 is SGHDN and CDR2 FVKESK. V was pared by 0 bases and J by 3 bases, with 5 bases between.